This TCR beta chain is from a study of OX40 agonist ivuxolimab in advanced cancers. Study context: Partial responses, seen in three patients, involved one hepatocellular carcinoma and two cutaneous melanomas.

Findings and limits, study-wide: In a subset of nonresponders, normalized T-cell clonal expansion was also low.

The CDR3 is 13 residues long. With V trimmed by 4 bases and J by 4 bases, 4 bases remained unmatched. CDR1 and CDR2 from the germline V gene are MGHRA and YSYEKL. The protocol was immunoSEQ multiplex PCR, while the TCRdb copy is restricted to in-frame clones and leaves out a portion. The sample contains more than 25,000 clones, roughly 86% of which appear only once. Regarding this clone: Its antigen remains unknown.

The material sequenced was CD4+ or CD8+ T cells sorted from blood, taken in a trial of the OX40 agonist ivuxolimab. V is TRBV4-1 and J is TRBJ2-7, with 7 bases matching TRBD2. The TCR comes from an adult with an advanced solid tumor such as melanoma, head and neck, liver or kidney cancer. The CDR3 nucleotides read TGCGCCAGCAGCCGCAGCGGGACGTACGAGCAGTACTTC. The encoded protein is CASSRSGTYEQYF.